This section outlines one T cell receptor beta chain sequence together with its context. This specimen belongs to a study of identical twins. Germline V CDR1 and CDR2: SGHRS, YFSETQ. CDR3 length: 17 residues. V lost 7 bases, J lost 1 base, and 10 bases stayed unmatched. Via MiXCR, TCRdb re-called the 5' RACE reads, giving one row per CDR3 protein. This table holds 600,000 to 700,000 distinct CDR3 sequences, approximately 22% found once. The sample also formed part of further work on T cells expressing NK-cell markers. That work contributes: NKG2C+ dominant clonotypes from over five donors made up roughly 1.0-7.5% of CD8+ T cells.

Material: PBMCs. V and J are TRBV5-1 and TRBJ2-3; TRBD2 matches 12 bases. This receptor was obtained from a woman younger than 35 in good health. CDR3 protein: CASRTSGKQWGTDTQYF. The CDR3 region has the DNA TGCGCCAGCCGGACTAGCGGGAAACAGTGGGGCACAGATACGCAGTATTTT. The whole variable domain, remainder taken from reference TRBV5-1 and TRBJ2-3, is KAGVTQTPRYLIKTRGQQVTLSCSPISGHRSVSWYQQTPGQGLQFLFEYFSETQRNKGNFPGRFSGRQFSNSRSEMNVSTLELGDSALYLCASRTSGKQWGTDTQYFGPGTRLTVL.